The 26 T cell receptor beta chains in this list originate from one sample, sequenced in a study of radiation and T cells in renal cell carcinoma. Repertoires were generated with immunoSEQ multiplex PCR, while TCRdb's copy carries only in-frame clones and drops some. The repertoire holds roughly 100,000 clones, with less than 90% as singletons. Described time point: baseline pretreatment blood. The treatment is: 15 Gy SBRT to primary tumor, nephrectomy 4 weeks later. The sequenced sample was blood, obtained from a patient whose treatment included radiotherapy and nephrectomy. These receptors came from a middle-aged man with renal cell carcinoma.

J is TRBJ2-1 and V is TRBV6-4; a possible D gene is TRBD2 (5 bases). The length of the CDR3 is 16 residues. V was clipped by 4 bases and J by 6 bases, with 19 bases between them. The germline V gene encodes CDR1 MRHNA and CDR2 SNTAGT. CDR3 in DNA: TGTGCCAGCAGTGTAGGAGGACTGTTAAGGCGCAATGAGCAGTTCTTC. Translated, it gives CASSVGGLLRRNEQFF.

The chain employs TRBV7-3 and TRBJ2-2; D call uncertain. V gave up 4 bases and J gave up 4 bases, with 7 bases separating them. Germline V CDR1 and CDR2: SGHTA, FQGTGA. The CDR3 spans 13 residues. This CDR3 reads CASSWVVTGELFF. CDR3 coding DNA: TGTGCCAGCAGCTGGGTAGTCACCGGGGAGCTGTTTTTT.

CDR3 region: CASSLGGFTEAFF. The CDR3 bases are TGTGCCAGCAGCTTAGGGGGATTCACTGAAGCTTTCTTT. This sequence joins TRBV7-9 and TRBJ1-1, with D hard to call. Germline V lookup: CDR1 SEHNR, CDR2 FQNEAQ (reference sequence). The V end lost 1 base, the J end lost 4 bases, and 7 bases lay between the germline ends. This CDR3 region has 13 residues. Full variable domain (rest looked up from reference TRBV7-9 and TRBJ1-1): DTGVSQNPRHKITKRGQNVTFRCDPISEHNRLYWYRQTLGQGPEFLTYFQNEAQLEKSRLLSDRFSAERPKGSFSTLEIQRTEQGDSAMYLCASSLGGFTEAFFGQGTRLTVV.

V is TRBV5-1 and J is TRBJ1-2; TRBD1 is a possible D gene (5 bases). The CDR3 consists of 15 residues. The germline V gene has CDR1 SGHRS and CDR2 YFSETQ. Trimming cost V 1 base and J 4 bases, with 14 bases left between them. The CDR3, as DNA: TGCGCCAGCAGCTTGTCAGAAGGGGCCGGCTATGGCTACACCTTC. Translating gives CASSLSEGAGYGYTF.

This clone was observed a single time. The chain has TRBV10-3 and TRBJ1-1; TRBD1 is a possible D gene (5 bases). Germline CDR1 reads ENHRY; CDR2 reads SYGVKD. The CDR3 consists of 16 residues. With 8 bases removed from V and 0 bases from J, the gap between germline ends came to 19 bases. The CDR3 bases are TGTGCCATCTCAAACGGAGGGTTGGGGGTGAACACTGAAGCTTTCTTT. This sequence encodes CAISNGGLGVNTEAFF.

The count of this clone is one. The gene calls are TRBV7-8 and TRBJ1-4; D is unclear. Germline V CDR1 and CDR2: SGHVS, FQNEAQ. V was pared by 2 bases and J by 8 bases, with 15 bases between. CDR3 size: 15 residues. The CDR3 region has the DNA TGTGCCAGCAGCTTAACCGGCCAGTTAATGGAAAAACTGTTTTTT. Translating it yields CASSLTGQLMEKLFF. Supplemented by reference TRBV7-8 and TRBJ1-4, the full variable domain reads GAGVSQSPRYKVAKRGQDVALRCDPISGHVSLFWYQQALGQGPEFLTYFQNEAQLDKSGLPSDRFFAERPEGSVSTLKIQRTQQEDSAVYLCASSLTGQLMEKLFFGSGTQLSVL.

This clone was seen a handful of times. The J gene is TRBJ1-1, the V gene TRBV11-2, with D perhaps matching TRBD1 (6 bases). The V gene lost 3 bases and the J gene lost 3 bases, with 11 bases spanning the gap. The germline CDR1 and CDR2 sequences are SGHAT and FQNNGV. The CDR3 totals 14 residues. CDR3: CASSFSSGDTEAFF. The DNA for the CDR3 is TGTGCCAGCAGCTTTTCGTCAGGGGACACTGAAGCTTTCTTT.

The V gene is TRBV30, the J gene TRBJ1-4; no clear D gene. CDR3 length: 13 residues. Trimming removed 2 bases at V and 8 bases at J, with 12 bases between. From germline, CDR1 is GTSNPN and CDR2 SVGIG (reference sequence). For the CDR3, the DNA is TGTGCCTGGAGTACTGCCGAGACCGAAAAACTGTTTTTT. Its protein product is CAWSTAETEKLFF.

The chain carries TRBV28 and TRBJ1-1; D possibly corresponds to TRBD1 (6 bases). The CDR3 has 12 residues. CDR1 is MDHEN, CDR2 SYDVKM, per germline. V lost 2 bases and J 8 bases, leaving 9 bases between the germline ends. The CDR3 region is CASSLDRLEAFF. The CDR3 bases are TGTGCCAGCAGTTTAGACAGGCTCGAAGCTTTCTTT.

The CDR3 bases are TGCAGTGCTATAGGGAATGAGCAGTTCTTC. Protein product: CSAIGNEQFF. This chain joins TRBV20-1 and TRBJ2-1; no reliable D call. Germline V CDR1 and CDR2: DFQATT, SNEGSKA (reference sequence). The CDR3 is made up of 10 amino acids. Trimming took 4 bases from V and 7 from J, leaving 5 bases between them.

V gene TRBV11-2 combines with J gene TRBJ2-2, with TRBD2 identical over 15 bases. The germline gives CDR1 SGHAT, CDR2 FQNNGV. The ends lost 3 bases at V and 6 bases at J; junction bases unmatched: 5. The length of the CDR3 is 17 residues. The CDR3: CASSLARTSGRAGELFF. The DNA for the CDR3 is TGTGCCAGCAGCTTGGCCCGGACTAGCGGGAGGGCCGGGGAGCTGTTTTTT.

The chain employs TRBV5-1 and TRBJ1-1; D may be TRBD1 (6 bases). Trimming took 4 bases from V and 3 from J, leaving 22 bases between them. Germline CDR1 and CDR2: SGHRS and YFSETQ. The CDR3 consists of 17 residues. CDR3 sequence: CASSLRQGRQDDTEAFF. The CDR3 bases are TGCGCCAGCAGCCTGAGGCAGGGGCGCCAGGATGACACTGAAGCTTTCTTT.

The genes are TRBV19 and TRBJ1-5; possibly TRBD1 for D (5 bases). Trimming pared 3 bases from V and 4 bases from J, leaving 10 bases between. The CDR3 sequence is 14 residues long. CDR1 is LNHDA and CDR2 is SQIVND in the germline V gene (reference sequence). CDR3 loop: CASSIREQNQPQHF. The DNA of the CDR3 is TGTGCCAGTAGTATCAGGGAACAGAATCAGCCCCAGCATTTT.

The rearrangement uses TRBV9 and TRBJ2-2; no definite D call. This CDR3 has 15 residues. The V gene lost 0 bases and the J gene lost 0 bases, with 6 bases spanning the gap. CDR1 is SGDLS and CDR2 is YYNGEE in the germline V gene. CDR3 DNA: TGTGCCAGCAGCGTAGAAGATACGAACACCGGGGAGCTGTTTTTT. Its translation: CASSVEDTNTGELFF. Full variable domain (missing parts from reference TRBV9 and TRBJ2-2): DSGVTQTPKHLITATGQRVTLRCSPRSGDLSVYWYQQSLDQGLQFLIQYYNGEERAKGNILERFSAQQFPDLHSELNLSSLELGDSALYFCASSVEDTNTGELFFGEGSRLTVL.

The rearrangement uses TRBV6-6 and TRBJ1-4, with 7 bases aligning to TRBD1. Germline V lookup: CDR1 MNHNY, CDR2 SVGAGI (reference sequence). J gave up 7 bases and V 0 bases, and 5 bases lay outside the gene matches. The CDR3 has 15 residues. The CDR3 region is CASSYSGGGSEKLFF. DNA for the CDR3: TGTGCCAGCAGTTACTCAGGGGGCGGAAGTGAAAAACTGTTTTTT.

The chain recombines TRBV18 with TRBJ2-1, with 8 positions matching TRBD1. CDR3 length: 13 amino acids. Germline V gene data show CDR1 as KGHSH and CDR2 as LQKENI. The junction had 1 base not matched to a gene; V was cut back by 3 bases and J by 6 bases. CDR3 sequence: CASSPGTGNEQFF. CDR3 DNA sequence: TGTGCCAGCTCACCGGGGACAGGCAATGAGCAGTTCTTC.

V gene TRBV27 combines with J gene TRBJ2-5, with a tentative D call TRBD2 (6 bases). This CDR3 comprises 13 residues. CDR1 and CDR2 (germline): MNHEY, SMNVEV (reference sequence). V shed 6 bases and J shed 5 bases, with 13 bases lying between them. This CDR3 reads CASSPTRGETQYF. CDR3 DNA: TGTGCCAGCAGCCCTACCCGGGGGGAGACCCAGTACTTC.

This clone has only a few counts. This chain connects TRBV10-2 to TRBJ2-7, with D possibly matching TRBD1 (6 bases). This CDR3 is built from 13 residues. The V end lost 10 bases, the J end lost 2 bases, and 15 bases lay between the germline ends. Germline V CDR1 and CDR2: WSHSY, SAAADI. The CDR3 DNA is TGCGCCATCGACAGGCGGAGTACCTACGAGCAGTACTTC. Its protein is CAIDRRSTYEQYF.

V and J are TRBV29-1 and TRBJ2-1; no reliable D call. The germline V gene has CDR1 SQVTM and CDR2 ANQGSEA. The ends were cut back, 6 bases at V and 10 bases at J, with 25 bases in the middle. CDR3 length: 15 residues. DNA for the CDR3: TGCAGCGTCCGCCTGCGAGGAGCGACCGACCAAGAGCAGTTCTTC. Residues: CSVRLRGATDQEQFF.

This clone showed up just once. This chain links TRBV30 with TRBJ2-3; 7 bases match TRBD1. Germline V CDR1 and CDR2: GTSNPN, SVGIG (reference sequence). V lost 4 bases and J lost 0; bases outside the gene matches: 7. This CDR3 spans 15 amino acids. CDR3 sequence reads: CAWKGQATSTDTQYF. The DNA for the CDR3 is TGTGCCTGGAAAGGACAGGCTACTAGCACAGATACGCAGTATTTT.

The chain recombines TRBV19 with TRBJ1-5; D gene uncertain. Between the trimmed V and J ends, which lost 3 bases and 1 base, there was a span of 10 bases. This CDR3 is 15 amino acids long. Per germline, CDR1 LNHDA and CDR2 SQIVND (reference sequence). CDR3 in DNA: TGTGCCAGTAGTATCCGGGAAAGGAGCAATCAGCCCCAGCATTTT. Encoded protein: CASSIRERSNQPQHF.

J is TRBJ2-3 and V is TRBV30; the match to TRBD2 covers 8 bases. The CDR3 is made up of 16 amino acids. Germline V gene lookup returns CDR1 GTSNPN and CDR2 SVGIG (reference sequence). The ends lost 0 bases at V and 2 bases at J; junction bases unmatched: 7. CDR3 in DNA: TGTGCCTGGAGTGTAACCAGGACTAGCCTCACAGATACGCAGTATTTT. The encoded protein is CAWSVTRTSLTDTQYF.

The gene calls are TRBV11-3 and TRBJ1-5; D is unclear. Germline values: CDR1 SGHNT, CDR2 YENEEA. CDR3 length: 11 amino acids. V shed 6 bases and J shed 7 bases, with 7 bases lying between them. This CDR3 is CASSPGQPQHF. The CDR3, as DNA: TGTGCCAGCAGTCCAGGCCAGCCCCAGCATTTT.

The chain employs TRBV9 and TRBJ2-7; a possible D gene is TRBD2 (6 bases). Trimming removed 4 bases at V and 1 base at J, with 15 bases between. The CDR3 runs to 15 residues. Looked up from germline, CDR1 is SGDLS and CDR2 is YYNGEE. CDR3: CASSPHGGSSYEQYF. The CDR3 nucleotides read TGTGCCAGCAGCCCCCATGGAGGGTCATCCTACGAGCAGTACTTC.

This clone was detected only once. The chain joins TRBV7-2 to TRBJ2-3; possible D gene TRBD2, 5 bases. This CDR3 comprises 15 residues. CDR1 SGHTA and CDR2 FQGNSA come from the germline V gene. The V end lost 2 bases, the J end lost 6 bases, and 15 bases lay between the germline ends. CDR3 sequence reads: CASSLRSSHSDTQYF. In DNA form, the CDR3 reads TGTGCCAGCAGCTTAAGGTCTAGCCATTCTGATACGCAGTATTTT.

The V gene is TRBV11-2, the J gene TRBJ1-5; D gene ambiguous. The V end was cut by 4 bases, the J end by 5 bases, with 9 bases between. The germline CDR1 and CDR2 sequences are SGHAT and FQNNGV. This CDR3 comprises 13 residues. The CDR3 DNA is TGTGCCAGCAGCTACCAGGCGGATCAGCCCCAGCATTTT. Translation: CASSYQADQPQHF.